The clone carrying this T cell receptor beta chain was found a few times. Its antigen is unknown. These data originate in a study of response to subunit inactivated influenza vaccine. Study results and limitations: Each seasonal influenza vaccination recruits few new T cells, the authors suggested.

TCRdb reanalysed the RT-PCR reads using MiXCR and keeps one entry per CDR3 protein. The sample holds around 580,000 distinct CDR3 sequences, 10% to 15% seen once. CDR3 size: 13 residues. Germline CDR1 SGHAT, CDR2 FQDESV (reference sequence). Trimming removed 6 bases from V and 6 bases from J, with 11 bases in between. This rearrangement joins TRBV11-1 to TRBJ2-2; D gene uncertain. The specimen was PBMCs from blood, collected on the day of vaccination. The TCR comes from a man aged 50-60 years who received an inactivated influenza vaccine. The CDR3 region has the DNA TGTGCCAGCAGTAGTAGCCTTTCCGGGGAGCTGTTTTTT. It specifies CASSSSLSGELFF.